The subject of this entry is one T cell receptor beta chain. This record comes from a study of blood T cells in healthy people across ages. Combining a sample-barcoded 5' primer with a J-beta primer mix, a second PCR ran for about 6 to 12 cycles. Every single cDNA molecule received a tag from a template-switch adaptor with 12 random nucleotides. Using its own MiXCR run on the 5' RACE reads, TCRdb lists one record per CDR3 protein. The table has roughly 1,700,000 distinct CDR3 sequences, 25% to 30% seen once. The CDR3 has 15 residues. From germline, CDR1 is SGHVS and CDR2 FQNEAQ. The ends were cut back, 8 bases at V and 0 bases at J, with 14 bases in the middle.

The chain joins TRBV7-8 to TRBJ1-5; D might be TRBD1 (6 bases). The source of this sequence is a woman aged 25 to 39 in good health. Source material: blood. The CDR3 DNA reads TGTGCCAGCTCACCAGGACAGCATAGCAATCAGCCCCAGCATTTT. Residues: CASSPGQHSNQPQHF.